The rows below give T cell receptor beta chains drawn from one sample of a study of glioma-infiltrating T cells after dendritic cell vaccination. Libraries were prepared by immunoSEQ multiplex PCR; TCRdb keeps only in-frame clonotypes and omits some of them. The repertoire holds more than 75,000 clones, with 83% as singletons. Sequenced material: blood, taken after dendritic cell vaccination. The receptors shown here come from a human donor with glioblastoma. CDR3s include the opening cysteine and the closing phenylalanine or tryptophan. Fields, in order: clone size, D gene, J gene, V gene, CDR3 DNA, CDR3 protein. The D gene is left open where the match is weak. Clone size is stated in some rows and not others, as once, few, many or a class when expanded.

size: .; D: TRBD2; J: TRBJ2-2; V: TRBV28; DNA: TGTGCCAGCATGGGTCAGGGAGGGAATACCGGGGAGCTGTTTTTT; CDR3: CASMGQGGNTGELFF
size: .; D: TRBD1; J: TRBJ1-2; V: TRBV6-6; DNA: TGTGCCAGCAGTTACTCCGGGACAGCAAACTATGGCTACACCTTC; CDR3: CASSYSGTANYGYTF
size: .; D: TRBD1; J: TRBJ2-7; V: TRBV28; DNA: TGTGCCAGCAGTGGGACAGGGCGAAGCTCCTACGAGCAGTACTTC; CDR3: CASSGTGRSSYEQYF
size: .; D: .; J: TRBJ1-5; V: TRBV7-2; DNA: TGTGCCAGCTCTACCGAGGGCAGAAATCAGCCCCAGCATTTT; CDR3: CASSTEGRNQPQHF
size: .; D: .; J: TRBJ2-7; V: TRBV5-1; DNA: TGCGCCAGCAGCCTCGCCGGTGAGGGCGAGCAGTACTTC; CDR3: CASSLAGEGEQYF
size: .; D: .; J: TRBJ1-1; V: TRBV19; DNA: TGTGCCAGTAGTATCGGAGGTGAAGCTTTCTTT; CDR3: CASSIGGEAFF
size: .; D: .; J: TRBJ2-5; V: TRBV4-2; DNA: TGTGCCAGCAGCCCTGGACCAGGGGAGACCCAGTACTTC; CDR3: CASSPGPGETQYF
size: once; D: .; J: TRBJ1-4; V: TRBV4-1; DNA: TGCGCCAGCAGCCAATCCAGGGAGGGCGAAAAACTGTTTTTT; CDR3: CASSQSREGEKLFF
size: once; D: TRBD1; J: TRBJ2-7; V: TRBV29-1; DNA: TGCAGCGCCCGACAGGGGGGGTCCTACGAGCAGTACTTC; CDR3: CSARQGGSYEQYF
size: .; D: TRBD1; J: TRBJ2-2; V: TRBV5-1; DNA: TGCGCCAGCAGCCCTGGATCAGGGGGAAGGAACACCGGGGAGCTGTTTTTT; CDR3: CASSPGSGGRNTGELFF
size: .; D: TRBD2; J: TRBJ2-3; V: TRBV4-1; DNA: TGCGCCAGCAGCCAAGCACCGGGACTAGCGGGGTTGAAGGATACGCAGTATTTT; CDR3: CASSQAPGLAGLKDTQYF
size: few; D: .; J: TRBJ2-5; V: TRBV7-8; DNA: TGTGCCAGCAGCTTAGAGGTCTGGGGATCCTCAGGGGAGACCCAGTACTTC; CDR3: CASSLEVWGSSGETQYF
size: .; D: TRBD2; J: TRBJ2-5; V: TRBV2; DNA: TGTGCCAGCAGTGGGGCGACTAGCGGGCAACAAGAGACCCAGTACTTC; CDR3: CASSGATSGQQETQYF
size: .; D: .; J: TRBJ1-4; V: TRBV4-1; DNA: TGCGCCAGCAGCCAGGGTTCACAGGCCTCCGGTGAAAAACTGTTTTTT; CDR3: CASSQGSQASGEKLFF
size: .; D: .; J: TRBJ2-7; V: TRBV5-4; DNA: TGTGCCAGCAGCTTGGGGCCGACAGAGGCCTACGAGCAGTACTTC; CDR3: CASSLGPTEAYEQYF
size: .; D: TRBD2; J: TRBJ2-7; V: TRBV5-6; DNA: TGTGCCAGCAGCTCGGCCCTCACTAGCGGGGCTTACGAGCAGTACTTC; CDR3: CASSSALTSGAYEQYF
size: .; D: .; J: TRBJ1-2; V: TRBV15; DNA: TGTGCCACCAGCAGAGTAATAGAAGGGGAAGATGGCTACACCTTC; CDR3: CATSRVIEGEDGYTF
size: once; D: .; J: TRBJ1-2; V: TRBV2; DNA: TGTGCCAGCAGGGACTCCGGGTTGGATGGCTACACCTTC; CDR3: CASRDSGLDGYTF
size: .; D: TRBD1; J: TRBJ2-7; V: TRBV7-9; DNA: TGTGCCAGCAGCTTAATGGGACAGGTATCCTACGAGCAGTACTTC; CDR3: CASSLMGQVSYEQYF
size: .; D: TRBD1; J: TRBJ2-7; V: TRBV6-5; DNA: TGTGCCAGCAGCCGCGCCCCCGGGACAGCCTACGAGCAGTACTTC; CDR3: CASSRAPGTAYEQYF
size: few; D: TRBD1; J: TRBJ2-5; V: TRBV4-1; DNA: TGCGCCAGCAGCCGAGCAACTTTGACAGGGTCGGGGGAGACCCAGTACTTC; CDR3: CASSRATLTGSGETQYF
size: .; D: .; J: TRBJ1-5; V: TRBV10-3; DNA: TGTGCCATCAGTGAAGGACCTCCGGAGGAGCCCCAGCATTTT; CDR3: CAISEGPPEEPQHF
size: .; D: .; J: TRBJ1-4; V: TRBV6-1; DNA: TGTGCCAGCCGCGTCCCGGGGGGCGAAGAAAAACTGTTTTTT; CDR3: CASRVPGGEEKLFF
size: .; D: .; J: TRBJ1-4; V: TRBV5-6; DNA: TGTGCCAGCAGCTTGGTGGCGGGGGCAGGTGAAAAACTGTTTTTT; CDR3: CASSLVAGAGEKLFF
size: many; D: TRBD2; J: TRBJ2-3; V: TRBV9; DNA: TGTGCCAGCAGCGTAGAGGGGAGGGAGGGCACAGATACGCAGTATTTT; CDR3: CASSVEGREGTDTQYF
size: .; D: .; J: TRBJ1-2; V: TRBV6-5; DNA: TGTGCCAGCAGTAACAGGGCTAACTATGGCTACACCTTC; CDR3: CASSNRANYGYTF